This TCR beta chain is drawn from a study of identical twins (dated by TCRdb to about 2016). With respect to the entire study: TCR alpha and beta repertoires from monozygotic twins, unrelated adults of various ages and cord blood were deep-sequenced to test whether fetal clonotypes persist. To rule out contamination, the twin experiments were replicated at different times with different library preparation protocols.

This clonotype has just a few counts. Its antigen is unknown. Qualities for individual bases were not recorded, and no much larger clone is one base off. Every donor in the study was a healthy Caucasian. The twin cohort consisted of three pairs of female monozygotic twins, all aged roughly 18 to 30 years. Positive isolation kits from Invitrogen were used to isolate CD4+ and CD8+ T cell populations. The V end loses 0 bases and the J end loses 4 bases, and a stretch of 5 bases separates them. The CDR3, cysteine through phenylalanine, is 13 amino acids long. Left in the record is the CDR3 DNA by itself, 39 bases read in frame from the first base. Sequences SGDLS (CDR1) and YYNGEE (CDR2) are obtained from the germline V gene. Preparation of the library involved 5' RACE. The reads were generated on an Illumina HiSeq 2000. Template switching introduced a universal primer binding site; the final cDNA contained a unique molecular identifier, enabling accurate counting of TCR cDNA molecules. Specific primers in the conserved constant-segment region were used to synthesize first-strand cDNA for the TCR alpha and beta chains. To control for contamination, every cDNA library was double barcoded, receiving both a SMART-Mk sample barcode and Illumina barcodes. TruSeq adapter sequences, together with Illumina sample barcodes, were added in two successive PCR steps. The Illumina HiSeq platform was used with custom primers to sequence TCR alpha and beta cDNA libraries. From the authors' description of their analysis: Unique molecular identifiers were extracted from raw reads with MiGEC, and CDR3 positions were determined with MiXCR. Recombination models were inferred per individual with the repgenHMM and IGoR tools using an EM algorithm. The tcR package in R was used for shared clonotype analysis, with sharing normalized by the product of cloneset sizes. To study raw recombination free of thymic and clonal selection effects, out-of-frame nonproductive sequences were analyzed. In-frame beta chains were kept once TCRdb had trimmed the public reads at Q25 with fastp and called clones with MiXCR. Identical CDR3 protein sequences are pooled into one entry, listed with their most common genes and DNA. These V and J calls are TCRdb output, not the study's own analysis. The table for this sample lists 300,000 to 350,000 distinct CDR3 sequences; approximately 13% of them were counted only once. Jointly, the top ten make up about 7% of the sample.

Study-wide conclusions, independent of this receptor: Out-of-frame TCR alpha sequences shared between twins showed an excess of low generation-probability sequences compared with coincidental sharing between unrelated individuals. Because the same donors could not be followed over many years, the conclusions depended on cross-sectional statistical analysis. Zero-insertion analyses could be partly confounded by invariant T cells such as MAIT and iNKT, though diverse VJ usage argued against such confounding for most clonotypes. A weaker excess of twin sharing was found in beta out-of-frame sequences because the signal-to-noise ratio was lowered by fewer shared sequences. Abundant cord blood beta clonotypes carried fewer insertions; young adult naive repertoires showed a weaker similar trend, while memory repertoires showed none. In monozygotic twins, out-of-frame TCR alpha sharing was systematically underestimated by recombination models, although the models agreed with sharing between unrelated individuals.

The sample was also linked to a second study, of yellow fever vaccine responses in identical twins. From that second study: The authors reported that the T cell response to vaccination in identical twins appeared partly convergent and partly personalized. Focusing on identical twins, the study followed the T cell clones that responded to the vaccine, and did so with precision.

Sequencing was performed on CD8+ T cells sorted from blood. The chain joins TRBV9 to TRBJ1-3; no confident D gene assignment can be made. This clonotype originated in a woman under 30 in good health. The DNA sequence is TGTGCCAGCAGCGTAGGCCACGGAAACACCATATATTTT. This translates into CASSVGHGNTIYF.